This note documents a single T cell receptor beta chain sequence. Its target antigen remains unknown. There are no base qualities to consult, and no much larger clone falls within one base. TCR beta repertoires were profiled from peripheral blood of about a dozen young patients with multiple sclerosis to demonstrate the VDJtools post-analysis software. The multiple sclerosis patients were children and adolescents ranging in age from about 6 to 16 years. Preparation of the library involved PCR. Sequencer: Illumina HiSeq 2500. Unique molecular identifiers were incorporated into TCR beta cDNA libraries to reduce PCR and sequencing biases. Per 1 to 10 million input T cells, roughly 500,000 cDNA molecules were obtained, such that each molecule approximated one T cell. Patient libraries were prepared and sequenced with the same protocol used for the earlier healthy control dataset. Samples belonging to the same batch were prepared together, multiplexed and sequenced on a shared HiSeq lane. In the paper's pipeline: Raw barcoded reads were processed with MIGEC, discarding single-read molecular identifier groups before consensus assembly and CDR3 extraction. Clonotype tables were post-analysed with VDJtools, and diversity was normalized by down-sampling all datasets to the smallest sample size. To correct batch-related cross-sample contamination, repertoire overlap clustering matched CDR3 amino acid sequences but not nucleotide sequences. TCRdb reanalyzed the raw reads on its own, using fastp at Q25 for trimming and MiXCR for clone calling, and kept in-frame beta chains. Identical CDR3 proteins give one entry, which carries the most common genes and DNA. Clone size and V and J calls follow TCRdb, not the original study. The sample table records around 770,000 distinct CDR3 sequences; roughly 46% of these occur just once. The ten largest clones represent roughly 5% of the sample.

The data originate from a study of post-analysis software for immune sequencing data (dated by TCRdb to the mid-2010s). Some background on the complete study: Relapsing-remitting, secondary progressive and progressive-relapsing multiple sclerosis were recorded as disease courses, and subtype annotation was lacking for some patients. The multiple sclerosis patient repertoires were compared with ten to eleven previously published healthy control repertoires from donors aged about 6 to 26 years. A subset of samples was prepared in parallel using single-end sample barcoding, then pooled and co-amplified after Illumina adapter ligation.

Broad study findings and their caveats: Normalized Chao1 diversity was significantly lower in multiple sclerosis patients than controls, suggesting substantial peripheral T-cell clonal expansion. Direct clustering with F measure revealed strong co-clustering of samples prepared in the same batch, which led to a batch-effect correction. A few TRBV segments, including TRBV5-6, TRBV5-1 and TRBV20-1, were significantly more frequent in patients than controls. The control group was slightly older than the multiple sclerosis patient group.

Trimming at the junction amounts to 2 bases on V and 7 bases on J, and the germline ends lie 15 bases apart. The CDR1 and CDR2 encoded by the germline V gene are SGHTA and FQGNSA. The CDR3 holds 15 amino acids from the cysteine to the phenylalanine. Only the CDR3 portion is preserved as DNA: 45 bases, with reading frame beginning at the first base. This chain is built from TRBV7-2 and TRBJ2-1; the D gene is possibly TRBD1 or TRBD2, with 5 bases matching each. Sequenced material: blood. The receptor comes from a girl aged 5-17 years with multiple sclerosis. This receptor has the CDR3 CASSLRQGWGNEQFF. The DNA sequence is given as TGTGCCAGCAGCTTACGGCAGGGTTGGGGGAATGAGCAGTTCTTC.